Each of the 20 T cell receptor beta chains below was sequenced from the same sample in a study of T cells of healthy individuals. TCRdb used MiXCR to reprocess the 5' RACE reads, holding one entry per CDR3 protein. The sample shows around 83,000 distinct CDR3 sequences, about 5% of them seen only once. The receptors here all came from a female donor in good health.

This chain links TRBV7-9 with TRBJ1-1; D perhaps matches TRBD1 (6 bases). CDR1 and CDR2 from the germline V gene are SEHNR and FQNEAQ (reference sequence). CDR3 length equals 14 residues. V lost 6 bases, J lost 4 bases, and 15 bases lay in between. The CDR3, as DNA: TGTGCCAGCAGGGTAGATAGGGGGTCCACTGAAGCTTTCTTT. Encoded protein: CASRVDRGSTEAFF.

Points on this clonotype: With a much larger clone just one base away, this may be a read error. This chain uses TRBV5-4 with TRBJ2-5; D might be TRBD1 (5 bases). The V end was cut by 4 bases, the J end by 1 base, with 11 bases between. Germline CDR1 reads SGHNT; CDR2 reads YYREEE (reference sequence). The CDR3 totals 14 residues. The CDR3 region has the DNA TGTGCCAGCAGCCACTCCAGGGTCCAAGAGACCCAGTACTTC. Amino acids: CASSHSRVQETQYF.

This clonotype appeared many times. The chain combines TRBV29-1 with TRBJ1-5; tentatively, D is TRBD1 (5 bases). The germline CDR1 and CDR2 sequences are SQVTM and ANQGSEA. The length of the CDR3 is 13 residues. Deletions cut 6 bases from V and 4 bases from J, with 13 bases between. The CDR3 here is CSVASGGNQPQHF. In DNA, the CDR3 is TGCAGCGTGGCCTCTGGGGGGAATCAGCCCCAGCATTTT.

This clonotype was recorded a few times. The CDR3 here is CAISESEGRGYTF. The DNA for the CDR3 is TGTGCCATCAGTGAGTCCGAGGGAAGAGGCTACACCTTC. The V gene is TRBV10-3, the J gene TRBJ1-2; D gene uncertain. The V end lost 0 bases, the J end lost 8 bases, and 10 bases lay between the germline ends. There are 13 residues in the CDR3. The germline CDR1 and CDR2 sequences are ENHRY and SYGVKD.

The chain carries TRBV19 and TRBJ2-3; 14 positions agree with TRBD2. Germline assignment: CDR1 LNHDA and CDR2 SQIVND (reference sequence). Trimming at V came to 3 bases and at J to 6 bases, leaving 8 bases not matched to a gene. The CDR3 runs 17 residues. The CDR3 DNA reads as TGTGCCAGTAGTATCTGGGGACTAGCGGGAGAGTTGGATACGCAGTATTTT. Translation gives CASSIWGLAGELDTQYF.

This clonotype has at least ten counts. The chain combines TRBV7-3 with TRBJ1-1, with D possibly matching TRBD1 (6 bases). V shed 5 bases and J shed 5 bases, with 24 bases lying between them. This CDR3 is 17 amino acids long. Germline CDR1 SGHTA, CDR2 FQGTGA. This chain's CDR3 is CASSGKVLGRGGTEAFF. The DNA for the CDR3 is TGTGCCAGCAGCGGAAAAGTGTTGGGCAGGGGAGGAACTGAAGCTTTCTTT.

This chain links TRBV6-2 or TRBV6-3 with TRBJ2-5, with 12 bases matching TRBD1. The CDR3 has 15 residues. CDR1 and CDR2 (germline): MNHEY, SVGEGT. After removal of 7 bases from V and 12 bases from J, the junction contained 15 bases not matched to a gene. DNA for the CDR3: TGTGCCAGCAACTCGCAGGGACAGGGGGCTGTCTCCAAGTACTTC. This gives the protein CASNSQGQGAVSKYF.

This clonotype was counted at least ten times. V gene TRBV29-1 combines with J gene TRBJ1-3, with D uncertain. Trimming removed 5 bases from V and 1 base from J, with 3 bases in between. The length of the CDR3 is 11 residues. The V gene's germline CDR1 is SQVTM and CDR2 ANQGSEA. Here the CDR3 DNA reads TGCAGCGTTCAGTCTGGAAACACCATATATTTT. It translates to CSVQSGNTIYF.

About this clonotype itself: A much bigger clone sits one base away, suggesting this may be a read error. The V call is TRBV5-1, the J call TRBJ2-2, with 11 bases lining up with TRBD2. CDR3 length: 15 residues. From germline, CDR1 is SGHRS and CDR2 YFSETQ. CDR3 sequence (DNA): TGCGACAGCAGCCCGACTAGCGGGGCTACCGGGGAGCTGTTTTTT. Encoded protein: CDSSPTSGATGELFF.

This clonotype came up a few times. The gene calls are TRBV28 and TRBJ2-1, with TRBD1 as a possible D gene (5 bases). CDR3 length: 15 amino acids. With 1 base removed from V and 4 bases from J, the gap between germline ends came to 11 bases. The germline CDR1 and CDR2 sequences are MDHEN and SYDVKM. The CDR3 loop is CASSLSDRTYNEQFF. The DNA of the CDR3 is TGTGCCAGCAGTTTATCCGACAGAACTTACAATGAGCAGTTCTTC.

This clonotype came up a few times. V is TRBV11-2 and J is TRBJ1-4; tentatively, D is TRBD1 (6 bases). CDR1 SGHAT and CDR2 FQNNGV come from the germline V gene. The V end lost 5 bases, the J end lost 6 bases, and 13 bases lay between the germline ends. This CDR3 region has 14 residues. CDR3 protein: CASSQRGGHEKLFF. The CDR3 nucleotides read TGTGCCAGCAGCCAAAGGGGGGGGCATGAAAAACTGTTTTTT.

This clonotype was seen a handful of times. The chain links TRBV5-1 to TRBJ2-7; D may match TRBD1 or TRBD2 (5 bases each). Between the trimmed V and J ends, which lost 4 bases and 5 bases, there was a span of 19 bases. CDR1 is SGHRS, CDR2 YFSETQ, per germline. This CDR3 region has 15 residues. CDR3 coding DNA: TGCGCCAGCAGCATCACCGGGACCGGACCCAACGAGCAGTACTTC. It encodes CASSITGTGPNEQYF.

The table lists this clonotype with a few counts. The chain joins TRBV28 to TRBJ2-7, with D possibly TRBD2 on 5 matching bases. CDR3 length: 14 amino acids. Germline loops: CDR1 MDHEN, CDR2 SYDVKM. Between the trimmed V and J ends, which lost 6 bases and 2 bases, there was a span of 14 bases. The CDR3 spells CASRLDGDPYEQYF. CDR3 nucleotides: TGTGCCAGCAGACTCGACGGGGATCCCTACGAGCAGTACTTC. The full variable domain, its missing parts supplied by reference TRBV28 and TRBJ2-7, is DVKVTQSSRYLVKRTGEKVFLECVQDMDHENMFWYRQDPGLGLRLIYFSYDVKMKEKGDIPEGYSVSREKKERFSLILESASTNQTSMYLCASRLDGDPYEQYFGPGTRLTVT.

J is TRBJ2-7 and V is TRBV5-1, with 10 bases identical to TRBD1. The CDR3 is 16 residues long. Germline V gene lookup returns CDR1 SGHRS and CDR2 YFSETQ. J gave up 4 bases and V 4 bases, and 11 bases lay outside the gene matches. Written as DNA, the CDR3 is TGCGCCAGCAGCCCCGGGACAGGGGCTTCGGCGTACGAGCAGTACTTC. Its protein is CASSPGTGASAYEQYF.

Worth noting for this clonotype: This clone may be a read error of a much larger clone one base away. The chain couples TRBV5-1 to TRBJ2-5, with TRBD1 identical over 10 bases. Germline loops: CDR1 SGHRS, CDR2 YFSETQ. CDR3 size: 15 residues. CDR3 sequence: CASSLGTGAQETQNF. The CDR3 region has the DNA TGCGCCAGCAGCCTCGGGACAGGGGCCCAAGAGACCCAGAACTTC.

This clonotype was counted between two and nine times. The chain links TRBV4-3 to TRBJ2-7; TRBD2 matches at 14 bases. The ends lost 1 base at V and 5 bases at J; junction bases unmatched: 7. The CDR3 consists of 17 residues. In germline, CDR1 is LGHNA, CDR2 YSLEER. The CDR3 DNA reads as TGCGCCAGCAGCCAAGTGAGGGGACTAGCGGGAGCAGACGAGCAGTACTTC. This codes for CASSQVRGLAGADEQYF.

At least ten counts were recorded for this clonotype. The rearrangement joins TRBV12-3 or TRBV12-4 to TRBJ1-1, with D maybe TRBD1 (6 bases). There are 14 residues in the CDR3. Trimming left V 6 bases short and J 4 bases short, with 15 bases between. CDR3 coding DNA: TGTGCCAGCAGCCCAACAGGGCTCGGCACTGAAGCTTTCTTT. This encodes CASSPTGLGTEAFF.

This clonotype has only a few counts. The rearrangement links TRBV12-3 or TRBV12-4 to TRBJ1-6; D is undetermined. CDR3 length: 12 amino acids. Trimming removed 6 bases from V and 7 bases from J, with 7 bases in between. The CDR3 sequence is CASRTENSPLHF. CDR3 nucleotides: TGTGCCAGCAGAACAGAAAATTCACCCCTCCACTTT.

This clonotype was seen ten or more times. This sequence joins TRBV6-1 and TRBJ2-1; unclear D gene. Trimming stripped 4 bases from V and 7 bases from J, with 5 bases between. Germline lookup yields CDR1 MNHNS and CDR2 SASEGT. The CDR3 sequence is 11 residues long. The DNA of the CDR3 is TGTGCCAGCAGTGTGGGAAATGAGCAGTTCTTC. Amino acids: CASSVGNEQFF.

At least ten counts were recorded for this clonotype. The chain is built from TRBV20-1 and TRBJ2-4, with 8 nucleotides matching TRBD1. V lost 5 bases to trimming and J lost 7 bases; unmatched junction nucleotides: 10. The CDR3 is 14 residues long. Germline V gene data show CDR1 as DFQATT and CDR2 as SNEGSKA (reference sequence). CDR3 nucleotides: TGCAGTGCTCTCCCGGACAGGGAATTCAACATTCAGTACTTC. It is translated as CSALPDREFNIQYF.